This T cell receptor (beta chain) came from a study of vaccination and CD4 T cells after COVID-19. Study overall: Overlapping spike peptides of SARS-CoV-2, HCoV-NL63, HCoV-OC43 and HCoV-229E stimulated the cells.

Regarding this clonotype: Its specificity is not known.

Treatment meaning: roughly ten-day PBMC culture with coronavirus spike peptide pools or control peptides (ViraFEST assay). Cultured CD4+ T cells had their DNA profiled by the Oncomine TCR Beta short-read assay. A single record per CDR3 protein comes from TCRdb applying MiXCR to the PCR reads. The sample has 15,000 to 20,000 distinct CDR3 sequences, about 56% seen once; the top ten hold under 20%. Findings and limits, study-wide: Post-vaccination reactive clonotypes (median roughly 40) did not differ significantly from post-infection (21).

Germline values: CDR1 SGHTA, CDR2 FQGNSA. Trimming pared 5 bases from V and 3 bases from J, leaving 11 bases between. This CDR3 is 14 amino acids long. The source is a human donor who had recovered from COVID-19. Sample: CD4+ T cells from blood, cultured in vitro, taken before SARS-CoV-2 vaccination. The chain carries TRBV7-2 and TRBJ1-5, with D tentatively TRBD1 (5 bases). The chain's CDR3 is CASSPGANNQPQHF. The CDR3 bases are TGTGCCAGCAGCCCCGGGGCAAACAATCAGCCCCAGCATTTT.